This is a list of T cell receptor beta chains from one sample in a study of response to subunit inactivated influenza vaccine. TCRdb re-derived calls from the RT-PCR reads in MiXCR, one entry per CDR3 protein. This table has about 800,000 distinct CDR3 sequences, approximately 21% appearing once. The source material was PBMCs from blood, sampled roughly 5 days after vaccination. The receptor source for this set is a man over 45 who received an inactivated influenza vaccine. The CDR3 runs from the conserved cysteine through the conserved F or W. Each record gives: V gene, J gene, D gene, CDR3 length, clone size, CDR3 protein, CDR3 DNA. D genes are given only for firm matches. Some rows mark clone size as missing; the rest say once, few, many or name a class of expanded clone.

v_call: TRBV20-1
j_call: TRBJ2-5
d_call: NA
cdr3_length: 12
clone_size: NA
cdr3_aa: CSATPGDETQYF
cdr3_nt: TGCAGTGCTACCCCCGGGGACGAGACCCAGTACTTC

v_call: TRBV10-3
j_call: TRBJ2-5
d_call: TRBD1
cdr3_length: 14
clone_size: NA
cdr3_aa: CAISESGGAETQYF
cdr3_nt: TGTGCCATCAGTGAGTCAGGGGGCGCTGAGACCCAGTACTTC

v_call: TRBV20-1
j_call: TRBJ2-1
d_call: TRBD2
cdr3_length: 16
clone_size: NA
cdr3_aa: CSARPSGLAGASEQFF
cdr3_nt: TGCAGTGCTAGACCGTCGGGACTAGCGGGAGCTAGTGAGCAGTTCTTC

v_call: TRBV12-3/TRBV12-4
j_call: TRBJ1-3
d_call: NA
cdr3_length: 13
clone_size: few
cdr3_aa: CASSSDRGNTIYF
cdr3_nt: TGTGCCAGCAGTTCAGATAGAGGAAACACCATATATTTT

v_call: TRBV30
j_call: TRBJ1-4
d_call: NA
cdr3_length: 12
clone_size: NA
cdr3_aa: CAWSDGGEKLFF
cdr3_nt: TGTGCCTGGAGTGACGGCGGTGAAAAACTGTTTTTT

v_call: TRBV2
j_call: TRBJ2-7
d_call: NA
cdr3_length: 14
clone_size: once
cdr3_aa: CASSVETKGDEQYF
cdr3_nt: TGTGCCAGCAGTGTCGAGACCAAGGGGGACGAGCAGTACTTC

v_call: TRBV7-9
j_call: TRBJ2-5
d_call: NA
cdr3_length: 12
clone_size: NA
cdr3_aa: CASSLTKETQYF
cdr3_nt: TGTGCCAGCAGCTTGACGAAAGAGACCCAGTACTTC

v_call: TRBV20-1
j_call: TRBJ1-3
d_call: NA
cdr3_length: 14
clone_size: NA
cdr3_aa: CSARAGPGGNTIYF
cdr3_nt: TGCAGTGCTAGAGCGGGACCGGGGGGAAACACCATATATTTT

v_call: TRBV21-1
j_call: TRBJ1-5
d_call: NA
cdr3_length: 15
clone_size: once
cdr3_aa: CASSRGEPSNQPQHF
cdr3_nt: TGTGCCAGCAGCAGAGGAGAGCCTAGCAATCAGCCCCAGCATTTT

v_call: TRBV5-1
j_call: TRBJ2-7
d_call: TRBD1
cdr3_length: 15
clone_size: NA
cdr3_aa: CASSVTGQGVYEQYF
cdr3_nt: TGCGCCAGCAGCGTCACGGGACAGGGTGTTTACGAGCAGTACTTC

v_call: TRBV7-7
j_call: TRBJ2-1
d_call: NA
cdr3_length: 15
clone_size: NA
cdr3_aa: CASSSQVGGHNEQFF
cdr3_nt: TGTGCTAGCAGCTCACAGGTGGGGGGCCACAATGAGCAGTTCTTC

v_call: TRBV7-2
j_call: TRBJ2-7
d_call: NA
cdr3_length: 15
clone_size: NA
cdr3_aa: CASSTPSLVPYEQYF
cdr3_nt: TGTGCCAGCAGCACACCCTCACTAGTTCCCTACGAGCAGTACTTC

v_call: TRBV11-2
j_call: TRBJ2-5
d_call: NA
cdr3_length: 12
clone_size: few
cdr3_aa: CASSPFVETQYF
cdr3_nt: TGTGCCAGCAGCCCCTTTGTCGAGACCCAGTACTTC

v_call: TRBV20-1
j_call: TRBJ2-2
d_call: TRBD2
cdr3_length: 16
clone_size: few
cdr3_aa: CSAKLLAGINTGELFF
cdr3_nt: TGCAGTGCAAAACTCCTAGCGGGTATTAACACCGGGGAGCTGTTTTTT

v_call: TRBV20-1
j_call: TRBJ2-1
d_call: NA
cdr3_length: 13
clone_size: few
cdr3_aa: CSATTYRVHEQFF
cdr3_nt: TGCAGTGCGACTACATACAGGGTTCATGAGCAGTTCTTC

v_call: TRBV2
j_call: TRBJ2-7
d_call: TRBD2
cdr3_length: 15
clone_size: many
cdr3_aa: CASSELAGVSYEQYF
cdr3_nt: TGTGCCAGCAGTGAACTAGCGGGAGTATCCTACGAGCAGTACTTC

v_call: TRBV4-2
j_call: TRBJ1-4
d_call: NA
cdr3_length: 13
clone_size: many
cdr3_aa: CASSQDRGEKLFF
cdr3_nt: TGTGCCAGCAGCCAGGATAGGGGTGAAAAACTGTTTTTT

v_call: TRBV10-3
j_call: TRBJ2-3
d_call: TRBD2
cdr3_length: 18
clone_size: NA
cdr3_aa: CAISESTGLAGGRDTQYF
cdr3_nt: TGTGCCATCAGTGAGTCGACTGGACTAGCGGGAGGAAGAGATACGCAGTATTTT

v_call: TRBV5-4
j_call: TRBJ2-2
d_call: TRBD1
cdr3_length: 13
clone_size: NA
cdr3_aa: CASHGQGTGELFF
cdr3_nt: TGTGCCAGCCACGGACAGGGCACCGGGGAGCTGTTTTTT

v_call: TRBV6-5
j_call: TRBJ2-2
d_call: TRBD1
cdr3_length: 16
clone_size: NA
cdr3_aa: CASSYPTGADTGELFF
cdr3_nt: TGTGCCAGCAGTTACCCGACAGGGGCGGACACCGGGGAGCTGTTTTTT

v_call: TRBV9
j_call: TRBJ2-7
d_call: NA
cdr3_length: 15
clone_size: NA
cdr3_aa: CASSGGGGTFNEQYF
cdr3_nt: TGTGCCAGCAGCGGGGGGGGCGGGACTTTTAACGAGCAGTACTTC

v_call: TRBV20-1
j_call: TRBJ2-1
d_call: NA
cdr3_length: 14
clone_size: few
cdr3_aa: CSASFSGGLYEQFF
cdr3_nt: TGCAGTGCTAGCTTTTCGGGGGGCTTGTATGAGCAGTTCTTC

v_call: TRBV10-3
j_call: TRBJ2-6
d_call: NA
cdr3_length: 19
clone_size: few
cdr3_aa: CAIRGGSFSLFSGANVLTF
cdr3_nt: TGTGCCATCAGAGGAGGGTCCTTTTCGCTCTTCTCTGGGGCCAACGTCCTGACTTTC

v_call: TRBV12-3/TRBV12-4
j_call: TRBJ1-6
d_call: NA
cdr3_length: 13
clone_size: few
cdr3_aa: CASSLSTAWTLHF
cdr3_nt: TGTGCCAGCAGTTTGTCGACGGCTTGGACCCTCCACTTT

v_call: TRBV4-3
j_call: TRBJ2-5
d_call: TRBD1
cdr3_length: 15
clone_size: NA
cdr3_aa: CASSQGTGTEETQYF
cdr3_nt: TGCGCCAGCAGCCAAGGTACCGGGACAGAAGAGACCCAGTACTTC

v_call: TRBV7-9
j_call: TRBJ2-7
d_call: TRBD1
cdr3_length: 12
clone_size: few
cdr3_aa: CASSLTTGQQYF
cdr3_nt: TGTGCCAGCAGCTTGACGACAGGGCAGCAGTACTTC

v_call: TRBV20-1
j_call: TRBJ2-1
d_call: NA
cdr3_length: 15
clone_size: NA
cdr3_aa: CSAILWVFPYNEQFF
cdr3_nt: TGCAGTGCTATCCTGTGGGTTTTCCCTTACAATGAGCAGTTCTTC

v_call: TRBV12-3/TRBV12-4
j_call: TRBJ2-7
d_call: TRBD2
cdr3_length: 14
clone_size: few
cdr3_aa: CASSSGGFHYEQYF
cdr3_nt: TGTGCCAGCAGTTCGGGGGGTTTCCATTACGAGCAGTACTTC

v_call: TRBV20-1
j_call: TRBJ2-4
d_call: NA
cdr3_length: 13
clone_size: few
cdr3_aa: CSVKRTAKNIQYF
cdr3_nt: TGCAGTGTTAAGAGGACAGCCAAAAACATTCAGTACTTC

v_call: TRBV12-3/TRBV12-4
j_call: TRBJ2-7
d_call: NA
cdr3_length: 16
clone_size: NA
cdr3_aa: CASSLRDRGLFGEQYF
cdr3_nt: TGTGCCAGCAGTCTAAGAGACAGGGGACTATTTGGTGAGCAGTACTTC